This passage covers 15 T cell receptor beta chains from one sample sequenced in a study of OX40 agonist ivuxolimab in advanced cancers. Assay: immunoSEQ multiplex PCR; the TCRdb copy retains only in-frame clones and omits some. The sample records over 95,000 clones, about 91% being singletons. This material consisted of CD4+ or CD8+ T cells sorted from blood, taken in a trial of the OX40 agonist ivuxolimab. The receptors come from an adult with an advanced solid tumor such as melanoma, head and neck, liver or kidney cancer.

This chain links TRBV9 with TRBJ2-2, with 8 positions matching TRBD2. Germline lookup yields CDR1 SGDLS and CDR2 YYNGEE. J gave up 4 bases and V 0 bases, and 2 bases lay outside the gene matches. The CDR3 spans 15 residues. The CDR3 sequence is CASSVVAGSTGELFF. The CDR3 DNA reads as TGTGCCAGCAGCGTAGTAGCGGGAAGCACCGGGGAGCTGTTTTTT.

This clone was seen a handful of times. The rearrangement links TRBV4-2 to TRBJ2-5; maybe TRBD1 (7 bases). Deletions cut 1 base from V and 5 bases from J, with 14 bases between. This CDR3 region has 15 residues. Germline assignment: CDR1 LGHNA and CDR2 YNFKEQ. DNA of the CDR3: TGTGCCAGCAGCCAAGGGGCGGGACAGAGGGAGACCCAGTACTTC. The encoded protein is CASSQGAGQRETQYF.

The rearrangement links TRBV7-2 to TRBJ2-3; no reliable D call. The V gene lost 5 bases and the J gene lost 0 bases, with 18 bases spanning the gap. The CDR3 is 17 residues long. Germline CDR1 SGHTA, CDR2 FQGNSA. The CDR3: CASSRLVARSSTDTQYF. CDR3 DNA: TGTGCCAGCAGCCGACTGGTCGCGCGGTCTAGCACAGATACGCAGTATTTT. Variable domain in full (rest from reference TRBV7-2 and TRBJ2-3): GAGVSQSPSNKVTEKGKDVELRCDPISGHTALYWYRQSLGQGLEFLIYFQGNSAPDKSGLPSDRFSAERTGGSVSTLTIQRTQQEDSAVYLCASSRLVARSSTDTQYFGPGTRLTVL.

For the CDR3, the DNA is TGTGCCAGCTACAGGGGGCCGTATGGCTACACCTTC. The encoded protein is CASYRGPYGYTF. The chain couples TRBV28 to TRBJ1-2; 9 bases line up with TRBD1. Germline values: CDR1 MDHEN, CDR2 SYDVKM. With V trimmed by 8 bases and J by 5 bases, 3 bases remained unmatched. CDR3 length: 12 amino acids.

V and J are TRBV19 and TRBJ2-1; 10 nucleotides line up with TRBD2. This CDR3 contains 14 residues. Germline V CDR1 and CDR2: LNHDA, SQIVND (reference sequence). Losses at the gene ends were 7 bases for V and 6 bases for J; bases not matched to a gene: 6. The CDR3 DNA reads TGTGCCAGTAAGCTAGCGGGAGTATCCAATGAGCAGTTCTTC. It codes for CASKLAGVSNEQFF.

This chain links TRBV5-1 with TRBJ2-5; 7 bases are a match to TRBD1. CDR3 length: 14 residues. Germline loops: CDR1 SGHRS, CDR2 YFSETQ. The V and J ends lost 0 bases and 4 bases, in that order; junction bases with no gene match: 3. The CDR3 coding sequence is TGCGCCAGCAGCTTGGGACAGGGTGGAGAGACCCAGTACTTC. Translation: CASSLGQGGETQYF.

The chain links TRBV29-1 to TRBJ2-1, with 8 positions matching TRBD1. The CDR3 sequence is 14 residues long. In germline, CDR1 is SQVTM, CDR2 ANQGSEA. After removal of 5 bases from V and 9 bases from J, the junction contained 12 bases not matched to a gene. The CDR3 region is CSVRTGQGPSEQFF. As DNA, the CDR3 is TGCAGCGTTCGTACTGGACAGGGCCCTAGTGAGCAGTTCTTC.

The gene calls are TRBV28 and TRBJ2-7; D call uncertain. V lost 3 bases and J lost 1, with 10 bases in between. The CDR3 extends over 14 amino acids. Germline CDR1 MDHEN, CDR2 SYDVKM. The CDR3 region is CASSFFGRSYEQYF. As DNA, the CDR3 is TGTGCCAGCAGTTTTTTCGGCAGATCCTACGAGCAGTACTTC.

The chain uses TRBV7-9 and TRBJ2-2; the D is unclear. Germline values: CDR1 SEHNR, CDR2 FQNEAQ (reference sequence). This CDR3 is 15 amino acids long. The ends were cut back, 4 bases at V and 4 bases at J, with 13 bases in the middle. The DNA for the CDR3 is TGTGCCAGCAGCTCCCACCTGCGGCGCACCGGGGAGCTGTTTTTT. Translation gives CASSSHLRRTGELFF.

The chain joins TRBV6-5 to TRBJ2-2, with D possibly called TRBD1 or TRBD2 (5 bases each). The CDR3 has 16 amino acids. Trimming left V 2 bases short and J 4 bases short, with 14 bases between. Germline loops: CDR1 MNHEY, CDR2 SVGAGI. This chain's CDR3 is CASSYEGRIGTGELFF. In nucleotides, the CDR3 is TGTGCCAGCAGTTACGAGGGGCGGATCGGCACCGGGGAGCTGTTTTTT.

The chain employs TRBV7-2 and TRBJ2-7, with D perhaps matching TRBD2 (6 bases). The CDR3 consists of 13 residues. In germline, CDR1 is SGHTA, CDR2 FQGNSA. Trimming left V 6 bases short and J 7 bases short, with 16 bases between. The CDR3 sequence: CASRPARGLEQYF. CDR3 DNA: TGTGCCAGCAGGCCGGCCCGGGGGTTAGAGCAGTACTTC.

The chain combines TRBV6-5 with TRBJ2-3; no reliable D call. This CDR3 is 14 amino acids long. CDR1 MNHEY and CDR2 SVGAGI come from the germline V gene. Trimming stripped 5 bases from V and 0 bases from J, with 9 bases between. The CDR3 DNA reads as TGTGCCAGCAGTGTGACTTTTAGCACAGATACGCAGTATTTT. Translating gives CASSVTFSTDTQYF.

The genes are TRBV19 and TRBJ2-3; 8 nucleotides agree with TRBD1. CDR1 and CDR2 (germline): LNHDA, SQIVND (reference sequence). The CDR3 is 14 amino acids. J gave up 2 bases and V 6 bases, and 4 bases lay outside the gene matches. CDR3 loop: CASSDRGLTDTQYF. Here the CDR3 DNA reads TGTGCCAGTAGCGACAGGGGACTCACAGATACGCAGTATTTT.

This clone was seen once. The CDR3 nucleotides read TGTGCCAGCAGTGAATGGCGGGATTCCTACAATGAGCAGTTCTTC. Translation gives CASSEWRDSYNEQFF. The V gene is TRBV6-1, the J gene TRBJ2-1; possible D gene TRBD2, 6 bases. The CDR3 is 15 residues long. Trimming cost V 2 bases and J 1 base, with 9 bases left between them. The germline CDR1 and CDR2 sequences are MNHNS and SASEGT.

This chain links TRBV11-2 with TRBJ1-1, with a weak D call TRBD1 (5 bases). Per germline, CDR1 SGHAT and CDR2 FQNNGV. V lost 4 bases, J lost 1 base, and 16 bases lay in between. The CDR3 consists of 16 residues. The chain's CDR3 is CASSSAGRASNTEAFF. CDR3 coding DNA: TGTGCCAGCAGCTCCGCGGGCAGGGCATCGAACACTGAAGCTTTCTTT.